These 12 T cell receptor beta chains were sequenced from one sample in a study of CD8 T cells in Susac syndrome. The authors reverse transcribed roughly 0.45 to 1 ug RNA with random hexamers. TCRdb redid the calling of the immunoSEQ multiplex PCR reads with MiXCR, one entry per CDR3 protein. Of 330,000 or so distinct CDR3 sequences listed, about nine tenths were seen once; the top ten hold around 0.18%. Sequenced material: CD8+ T cells from PBMCs. Receptors were obtained from a human donor with multiple sclerosis.

This clonotype was seen a single time. V gene TRBV5-4 combines with J gene TRBJ2-1; tentatively, D is TRBD1 (6 bases). Trimming took 0 bases from V and 8 from J, leaving 24 bases between them. Germline lookup yields CDR1 SGHNT and CDR2 YYREEE (reference sequence). This CDR3 region has 18 residues. The chain's CDR3 is CASSLGLIQGWVAYEQFF. The CDR3 nucleotides are TGTGCCAGCAGCTTGGGCCTCATCCAGGGGTGGGTAGCCTATGAGCAGTTCTTC.

The chain combines TRBV2 with TRBJ2-1; D possibly matches TRBD1 or TRBD2 (6 bases each). V was pared by 4 bases and J by 8 bases, with 12 bases between. The CDR3 loop spans 13 amino acids. The germline V gene encodes CDR1 SNHLY and CDR2 FYNNEI. The DNA of the CDR3 is TGTGCCAGCAGTGGTTTTAGGGGGGATGAGCAGTTCTTC. Translated: CASSGFRGDEQFF.

The rearrangement uses TRBV6-5 and TRBJ2-4; D is undetermined. V lost 0 bases and J lost 0, with 12 bases in between. The CDR3 is 17 residues long. The V gene's germline CDR1 is MNHEY and CDR2 SVGAGI. CDR3: CASSYSNAQLAKNIQYF. CDR3 sequence (DNA): TGTGCCAGCAGTTACTCGAATGCACAGCTAGCCAAAAACATTCAGTACTTC.

This sequence joins TRBV20-1 and TRBJ1-1; the match to TRBD1 covers 12 bases. J lost 3 bases, V lost 1 base, and 9 bases had no gene match. This CDR3 is built from 17 residues. Germline CDR1 reads DFQATT; CDR2 reads SNEGSKA (reference sequence). The CDR3 region has the DNA TGCAGTGCTAGAGGGGGACAGGGGGCGGTCGGGGACACTGAAGCTTTCTTT. It yields the protein CSARGGQGAVGDTEAFF.

The V and J genes are TRBV6-4 and TRBJ2-1; unclear D gene. Germline lookup yields CDR1 MRHNA and CDR2 SNTAGT. Trimming removed 0 bases from V and 9 bases from J, with 18 bases in between. The CDR3 extends over 16 amino acids. CDR3: CASSDSSNTQWGEQFF. The CDR3 DNA follows: TGTGCCAGCAGTGACTCTAGTAACACACAGTGGGGTGAGCAGTTCTTC.

V usage is TRBV9 and J usage is TRBJ2-2; 7 bases agree with TRBD2. With 3 bases clipped from V and 4 bases from J, the junction kept 6 bases outside the gene matches. Germline V lookup: CDR1 SGDLS, CDR2 YYNGEE. The CDR3 totals 15 residues. In nucleotides, the CDR3 is TGTGCCAGCAGCGCTAGCGGTGGCGCCACCGGGGAGCTGTTTTTT. This encodes CASSASGGATGELFF. Full variable domain (outside the CDR3, taken from reference TRBV9 and TRBJ2-2): DSGVTQTPKHLITATGQRVTLRCSPRSGDLSVYWYQQSLDQGLQFLIQYYNGEERAKGNILERFSAQQFPDLHSELNLSSLELGDSALYFCASSASGGATGELFFGEGSRLTVL.

The chain is built from TRBV14 and TRBJ2-4; TRBD2 matches at 9 bases. This CDR3 is built from 15 residues. V lost 5 bases to trimming and J lost 1 base; unmatched junction nucleotides: 3. Germline CDR1 is SGHDN and CDR2 is FVKESK. The DNA for the CDR3 is TGTGCCAGCAGCAGGACTAGCGATGCCAAAAACATTCAGTACTTC. Translation: CASSRTSDAKNIQYF.

The CDR3 loop is CSARDKGVRWYEQYF. CDR3 DNA sequence: TGCAGTGCTAGAGATAAAGGGGTGAGATGGTACGAGCAGTACTTC. The chain links TRBV20-1 to TRBJ2-7; D perhaps matches TRBD1 (5 bases). The CDR3 spans 15 residues. Trimming pared 0 bases from V and 4 bases from J, leaving 16 bases between. Germline CDR1 reads DFQATT; CDR2 reads SNEGSKA (reference sequence).

This clonotype was picked up one time. The rearrangement joins TRBV7-9 to TRBJ2-3; no reliable D call. The CDR3 is made up of 16 amino acids. V lost 5 bases and J lost 8, with 23 bases in between. Germline V gene sequence: CDR1 SEHNR, CDR2 FQNEAQ (reference sequence). The CDR3 DNA reads as TGTGCCAGCAGCCACCCCATAGACCCCTCTTTGCCTACGCAGTATTTT. The encoded protein is CASSHPIDPSLPTQYF.

V and J are TRBV28 and TRBJ1-5; D uncertain. V gave up 6 bases and J gave up 7 bases, with 16 bases separating them. The germline CDR1 and CDR2 sequences are MDHEN and SYDVKM. The CDR3 runs 14 residues. CDR3 loop: CASRPFPPTQPQHF. The CDR3 nucleotides are TGTGCCAGCAGGCCCTTCCCCCCGACCCAGCCCCAGCATTTT.

The rearrangement links TRBV9 to TRBJ1-1; weak D call: TRBD1 (6 bases). CDR3 length: 15 residues. Germline V gene data show CDR1 as SGDLS and CDR2 as YYNGEE. The ends were cut back, 0 bases at V and 0 bases at J, with 9 bases in the middle. The CDR3 protein is CASSVVRGMNTEAFF. The CDR3, as DNA: TGTGCCAGCAGCGTAGTTAGGGGGATGAACACTGAAGCTTTCTTT.

The chain uses TRBV24-1 and TRBJ2-1, with TRBD2 matching 10 bases. The germline gives CDR1 KGHDR, CDR2 SFDVKD. Trimming removed 1 base from V and 3 bases from J; junction bases left unmatched: 2. CDR3 size: 16 residues. The DNA of the CDR3 is TGTGCCACCAGTGATTTCGCTAGCGGGAGCTACAATGAGCAGTTCTTC. Amino acid sequence: CATSDFASGSYNEQFF.